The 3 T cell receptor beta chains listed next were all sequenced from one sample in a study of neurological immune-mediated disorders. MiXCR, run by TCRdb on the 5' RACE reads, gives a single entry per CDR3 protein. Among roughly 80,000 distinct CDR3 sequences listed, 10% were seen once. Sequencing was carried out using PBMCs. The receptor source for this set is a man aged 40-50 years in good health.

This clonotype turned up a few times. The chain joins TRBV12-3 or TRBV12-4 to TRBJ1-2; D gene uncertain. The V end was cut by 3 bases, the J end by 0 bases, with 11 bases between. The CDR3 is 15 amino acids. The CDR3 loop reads CASSLGGLANYGYTF. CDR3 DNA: TGTGCCAGCAGTTTGGGAGGGTTAGCTAACTATGGCTACACCTTC.

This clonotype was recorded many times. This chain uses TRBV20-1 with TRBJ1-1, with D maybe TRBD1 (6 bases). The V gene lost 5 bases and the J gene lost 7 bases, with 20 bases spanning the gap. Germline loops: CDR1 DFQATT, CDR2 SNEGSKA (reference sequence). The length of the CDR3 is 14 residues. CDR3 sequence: CSAAVNTGLSEAFF. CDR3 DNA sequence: TGCAGTGCTGCGGTAAATACAGGGCTGAGTGAAGCTTTCTTT.

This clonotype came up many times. The chain's CDR3 is CSERTGGGETQYF. In DNA form, the CDR3 reads TGCAGCGAGCGGACAGGTGGAGGGGAGACCCAGTACTTC. This rearrangement joins TRBV29-1 to TRBJ2-5, with D tentatively TRBD1 (7 bases). V lost 7 bases to trimming and J lost 5 bases, with 17 bases between them. This CDR3 is 13 amino acids long. Germline CDR1 is SQVTM and CDR2 is ANQGSEA.